This T cell receptor (beta chain) was profiled in a study of T-cell reconstitution after alpha-beta-depleted transplantation in children. With V trimmed by 3 bases and J by 4 bases, 12 bases remained unmatched. The CDR3 loop spans 18 amino acids. Germline V gene data show CDR1 as SGDLS and CDR2 as YYNGEE. Molecular barcoding with unique molecular identifiers was used for the TCRbeta library. TCRdb recomputed calls from the PCR reads with MiXCR, one row per CDR3 protein. The sample lists about 420,000 distinct CDR3 sequences; approximately 10% were seen once. The V and J genes are TRBV9 and TRBJ2-5; 13 bases fit TRBD2. The starting material was PBMCs from the stem cell graft donor, obtained from the stem cell graft. The TCR comes from a human donor who donated a stem cell graft to a child with acute myeloid leukemia. DNA of the CDR3: TGTGCCAGCAGCGGACCACTAGCGGGAGGGCCGGGAGGAGAGACCCAGTACTTC. Its translation is CASSGPLAGGPGGETQYF.